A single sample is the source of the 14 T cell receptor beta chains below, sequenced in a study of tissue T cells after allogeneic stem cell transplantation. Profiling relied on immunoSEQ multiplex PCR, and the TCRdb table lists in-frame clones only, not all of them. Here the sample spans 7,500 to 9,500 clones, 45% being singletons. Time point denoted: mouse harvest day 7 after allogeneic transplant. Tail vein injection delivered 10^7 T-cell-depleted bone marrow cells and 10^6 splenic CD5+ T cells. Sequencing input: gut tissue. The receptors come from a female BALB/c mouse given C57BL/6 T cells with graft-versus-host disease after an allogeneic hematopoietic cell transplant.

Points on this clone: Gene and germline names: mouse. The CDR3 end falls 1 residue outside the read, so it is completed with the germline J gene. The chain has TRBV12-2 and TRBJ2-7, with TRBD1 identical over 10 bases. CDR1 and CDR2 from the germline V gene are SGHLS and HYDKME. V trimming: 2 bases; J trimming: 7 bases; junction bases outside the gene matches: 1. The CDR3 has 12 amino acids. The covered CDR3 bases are TGTGCCAGCTCTCGGGGACAGGGGGAACAGTAC. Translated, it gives CASSRGQGEQY. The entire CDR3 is CASSRGQGEQYF.

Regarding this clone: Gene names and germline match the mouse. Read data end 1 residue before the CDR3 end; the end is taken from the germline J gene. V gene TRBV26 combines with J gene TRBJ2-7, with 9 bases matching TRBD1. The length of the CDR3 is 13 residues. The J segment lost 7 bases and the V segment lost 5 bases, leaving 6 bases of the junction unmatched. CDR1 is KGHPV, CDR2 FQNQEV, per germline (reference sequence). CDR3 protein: CASSTQGAGEQYF. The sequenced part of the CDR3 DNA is TGTGCCAGCAGTACACAGGGGGCGGGGGAACAGTAC.

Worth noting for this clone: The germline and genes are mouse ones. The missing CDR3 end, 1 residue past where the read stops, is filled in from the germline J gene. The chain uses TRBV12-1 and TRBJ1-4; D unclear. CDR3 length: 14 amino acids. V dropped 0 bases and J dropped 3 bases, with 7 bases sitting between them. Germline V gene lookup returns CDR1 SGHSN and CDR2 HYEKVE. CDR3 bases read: TGTGCCAGCTCTCTCGGGGAGACCAACGAAAGATTATTT. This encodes CASSLGETNERLF. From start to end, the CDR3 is CASSLGETNERLFF.

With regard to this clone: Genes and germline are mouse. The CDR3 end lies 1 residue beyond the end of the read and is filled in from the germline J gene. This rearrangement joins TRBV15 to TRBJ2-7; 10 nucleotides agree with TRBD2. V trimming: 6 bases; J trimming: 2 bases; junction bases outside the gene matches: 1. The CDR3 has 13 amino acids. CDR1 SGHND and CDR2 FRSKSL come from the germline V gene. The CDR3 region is CASRLGGTYEQYF. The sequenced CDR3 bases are TGTGCCAGCAGACTGGGGGGGACCTATGAACAGTAC. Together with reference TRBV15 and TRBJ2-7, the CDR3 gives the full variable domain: DAGVTQTPRHEVAEKGQTIILKCEPVSGHNDLFWYRQTKIQGLELLSYFRSKSLMEDGGAFKDRFKAEMLNSSFSTLKIQPTEPKDSAVYLCASRLGGTYEQYFGPGTRLTVL.

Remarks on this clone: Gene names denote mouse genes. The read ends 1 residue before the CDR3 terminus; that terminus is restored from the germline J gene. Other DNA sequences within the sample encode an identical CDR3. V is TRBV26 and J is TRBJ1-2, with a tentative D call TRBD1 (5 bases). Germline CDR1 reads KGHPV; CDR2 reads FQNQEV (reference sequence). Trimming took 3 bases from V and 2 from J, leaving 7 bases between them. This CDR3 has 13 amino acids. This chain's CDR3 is CASSLSGNSDYTF. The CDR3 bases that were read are TGTGCCAGCAGTCTCTCAGGGAACTCCGACTACACC. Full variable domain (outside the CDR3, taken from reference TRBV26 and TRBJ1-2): NSKVIQTPRYLVKGQGQKAKMRCIPEKGHPVVFWYQQNKNNEFKFLINFQNQEVLQQIDMTEKRFSAECPSNSPCSLEIQSSEAGDSALYLCASSLSGNSDYTFGSGTRLLVI.

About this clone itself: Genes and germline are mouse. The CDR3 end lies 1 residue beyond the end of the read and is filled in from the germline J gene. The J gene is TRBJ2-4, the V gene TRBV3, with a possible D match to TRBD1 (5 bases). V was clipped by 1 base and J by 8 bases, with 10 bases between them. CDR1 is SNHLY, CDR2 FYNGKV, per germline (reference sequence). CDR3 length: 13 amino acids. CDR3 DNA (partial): TGTGCCAGCAGCTTAGAAGGGCAGGGCACCTTGTAC. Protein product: CASSLEGQGTLY. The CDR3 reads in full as CASSLEGQGTLYF.

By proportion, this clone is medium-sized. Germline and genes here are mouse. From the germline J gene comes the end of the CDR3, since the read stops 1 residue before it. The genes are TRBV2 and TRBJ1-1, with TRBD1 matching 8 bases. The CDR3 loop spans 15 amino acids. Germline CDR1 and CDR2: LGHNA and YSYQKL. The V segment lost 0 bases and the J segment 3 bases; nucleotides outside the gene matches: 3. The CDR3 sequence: CASSQDPGQDTEVFF. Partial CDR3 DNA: TGTGCCAGCAGCCAAGACCCGGGACAGGACACAGAAGTCTTC.

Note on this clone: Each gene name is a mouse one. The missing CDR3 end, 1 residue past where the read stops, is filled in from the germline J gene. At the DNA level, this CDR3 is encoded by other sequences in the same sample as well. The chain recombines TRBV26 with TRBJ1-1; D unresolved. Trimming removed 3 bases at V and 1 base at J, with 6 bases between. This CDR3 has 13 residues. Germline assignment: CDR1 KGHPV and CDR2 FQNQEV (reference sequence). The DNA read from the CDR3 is TGTGCCAGCAGTCTAGAACAAAACACAGAAGTCTTC. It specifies CASSLEQNTEVF. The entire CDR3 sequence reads CASSLEQNTEVFF.

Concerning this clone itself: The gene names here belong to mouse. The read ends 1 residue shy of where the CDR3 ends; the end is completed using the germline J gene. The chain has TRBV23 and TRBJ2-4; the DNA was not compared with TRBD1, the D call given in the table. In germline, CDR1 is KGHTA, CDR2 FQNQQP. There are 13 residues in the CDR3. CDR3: CSSSQLRENTLYF. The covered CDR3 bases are TGCTCCAGCAGTCAATTGAGGGAAAACACCTTGTAC.

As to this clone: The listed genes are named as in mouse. CDR3 DNA, as far as it was read: TGTGCCAGCAGTCGGGACATCCAGGCTCCGCTT. Its protein is CASSRDIQAPL. The whole CDR3 is CASSRDIQAPLF. This chain joins TRBV26 and TRBJ1-5, with D maybe TRBD1 (6 bases). The read ends 1 residue before the CDR3 terminus; that terminus is restored from the germline J gene. Germline loops: CDR1 KGHPV, CDR2 FQNQEV (reference sequence). Trimming removed 4 bases at V and 6 bases at J, with 7 bases between. CDR3 size: 12 residues.

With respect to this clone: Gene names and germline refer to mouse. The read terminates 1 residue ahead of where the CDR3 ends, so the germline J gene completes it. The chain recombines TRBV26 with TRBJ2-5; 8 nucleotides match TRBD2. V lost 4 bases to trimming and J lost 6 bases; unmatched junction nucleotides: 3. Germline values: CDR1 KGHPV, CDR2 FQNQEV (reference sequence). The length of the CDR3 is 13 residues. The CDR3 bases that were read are TGTGCCAGCAGTCCCGGACTGGGCGACACCCAGTAC. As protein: CASSPGLGDTQY. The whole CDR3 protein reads CASSPGLGDTQYF.

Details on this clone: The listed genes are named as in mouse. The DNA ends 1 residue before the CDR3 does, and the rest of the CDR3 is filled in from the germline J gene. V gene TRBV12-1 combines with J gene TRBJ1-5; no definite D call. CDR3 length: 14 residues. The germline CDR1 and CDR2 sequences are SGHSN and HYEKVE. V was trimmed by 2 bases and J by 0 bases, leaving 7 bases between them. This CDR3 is CASSPGYNNQAPLF. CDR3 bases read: TGTGCCAGCTCTCCAGGATATAACAACCAGGCTCCGCTT.

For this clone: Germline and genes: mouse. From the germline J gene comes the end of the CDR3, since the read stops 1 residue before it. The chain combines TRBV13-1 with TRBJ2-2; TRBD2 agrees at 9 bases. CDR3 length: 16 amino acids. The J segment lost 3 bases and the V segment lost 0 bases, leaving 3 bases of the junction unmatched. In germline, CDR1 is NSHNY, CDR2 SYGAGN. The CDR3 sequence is CASSDDWGEDTGQLYF. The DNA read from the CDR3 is TGTGCCAGCAGTGATGACTGGGGGGAAGACACCGGGCAGCTCTAC.

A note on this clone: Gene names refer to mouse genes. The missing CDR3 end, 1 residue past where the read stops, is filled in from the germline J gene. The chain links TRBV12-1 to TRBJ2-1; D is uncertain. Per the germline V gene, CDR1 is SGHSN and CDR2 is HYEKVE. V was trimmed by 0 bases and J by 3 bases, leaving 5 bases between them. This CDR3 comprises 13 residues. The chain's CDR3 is CASSLAIYAEQFF. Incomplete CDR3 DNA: TGTGCCAGCTCTCTCGCCATCTATGCTGAGCAGTTC.